This TCR beta chain comes out of a study of T cells in Graves' hyperthyroidism and ophthalmopathy. RNA transcripts were the template for amplifying TCR beta CDR3 regions. The HTBI primer set served for first-round RT-PCR of the TCR CDR3. TCRdb redid the calling of the multiplex PCR reads with MiXCR, one entry per CDR3 protein. The sample has roughly 420,000 distinct CDR3 sequences, about a sixth seen once. This clonotype was seen ten or more times. The CDR3 has 15 residues. Germline V gene lookup returns CDR1 SGHDT and CDR2 YYEEEE. V lost 5 bases, J lost 6 bases, and 20 bases lay in between. An absence of ophthalmopathy progression within 18 months meant stable Graves' hyperthyroidism.

The receptor's source is a woman younger than 30 with Graves' hyperthyroidism. The chain has TRBV5-6 and TRBJ1-1, with unresolved D. Sequenced: blood. The CDR3 nucleotides are TGTGCCAGCAGTCGCACAGATTTGATGGCGGCTGAAGCTTTCTTT. Protein sequence: CASSRTDLMAAEAFF.